The source of this T cell receptor beta chain is a study of cytomegalovirus exposure and HLA in healthy donors. Overall study: In an earlier analysis, approximately 120 million unique TCR beta sequences were found from 200 million or so T cells.

Details on this clone: Its antigen is currently unknown.

13 Jbeta primers and 60 Vbeta primers were used for the PCR. Clones were sequenced by immunoSEQ multiplex PCR, and TCRdb holds only the in-frame ones, with some missing. The sample lists more than 70,000 clones, roughly 80% occurring once. General study findings and limits: An observed cluster of highly shared sequence variants was recorded as a likely sequencing artifact. TRBV6-2, TRBV6-3 and some other V segments were excluded as indistinguishable.

Germline assignment: CDR1 SNHLY and CDR2 FYNNEI. Trimming at V came to 8 bases and at J to 6 bases, leaving 8 bases not matched to a gene. The CDR3 sequence is 14 residues long. Sequencing was done on a sample of PBMCs. The J gene is TRBJ2-1, the V gene TRBV2; 9 bases map to TRBD2. The TCR comes from a boy aged 5-17 years in good health and CMV-seronegative. The CDR3 region is CASRTSGLPNEQFF. Here the CDR3 DNA reads TGTGCCAGCCGTACTAGCGGGCTTCCCAATGAGCAGTTCTTC. Full variable domain (missing parts from reference TRBV2 and TRBJ2-1): EPEVTQTPSHQVTQMGQEVILRCVPISNHLYFYWYRQILGQKVEFLVSFYNNEISEKSEIFDDQFSVERPDGSNFTLKIRSTKLEDSAMYFCASRTSGLPNEQFFGPGTRLTVL.